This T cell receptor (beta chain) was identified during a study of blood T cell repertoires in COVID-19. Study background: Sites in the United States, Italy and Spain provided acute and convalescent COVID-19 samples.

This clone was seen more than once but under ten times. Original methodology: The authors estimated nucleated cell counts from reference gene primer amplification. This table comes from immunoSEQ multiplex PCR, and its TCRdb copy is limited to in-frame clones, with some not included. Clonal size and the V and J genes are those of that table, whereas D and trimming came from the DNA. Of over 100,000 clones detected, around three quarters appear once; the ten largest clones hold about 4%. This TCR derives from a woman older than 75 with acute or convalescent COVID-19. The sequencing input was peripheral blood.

The CDR3 nucleotides are TGTGCCAGCAGCTTGCGGCAGGGGAATTCACCCCTCCACTTT. Translating it yields CASSLRQGNSPLHF. V gene TRBV5-4 combines with J gene TRBJ1-6; D may be TRBD1 (6 bases). Germline V gene data show CDR1 as SGHNT and CDR2 as YYREEE (reference sequence). Trimming stripped 1 base from V and 7 bases from J, with 9 bases between. This CDR3 is 14 amino acids long. The whole variable domain, filled in from reference TRBV5-4 and TRBJ1-6, reads ETGVTQSPTHLIKTRGQQVTLRCSSQSGHNTVSWYQQALGQGPQFIFQYYREEENGRGNFPPRFSGLQFPNYSSELNVNALELDDSALYLCASSLRQGNSPLHFGNGTRLTVT.